These 24 T cell receptor beta chains share one sample of origin, sequenced in a study of T cell responses to AZD1222 COVID-19 vaccine (dated by TCRdb to the early 2020s). The library was obtained by the immunoSEQ multiplex PCR assay. TCRdb obtained this table from immuneACCESS and retained in-frame rearrangements with V and J assigned. These tables miss some clones; where compared with another copy, unresolved V genes account for less than half of the shortfall, and the remainder is unexplained. In this sample the table shows roughly 120,000 clones, 85% to 90% of which occur a single time. The top ten clones comprise about 4% of the sample. In the paper's terms, the time point label means: about 28 days (+/-7) after the second vaccine dose. Material: peripheral blood, obtained 28 days after the second AZD1222 dose. The receptors here all came from an adult who received the AZD1222 COVID-19 vaccine.

This clone was counted a single time. The chain couples TRBV30 to TRBJ2-1; 7 nucleotides align to TRBD2. CDR3 length equals 18 residues. J was trimmed by 7 bases and V by 2 bases; bases with no gene match: 20. The V gene's germline CDR1 is GTSNPN and CDR2 SVGIG (reference sequence). Here the CDR3 DNA reads TGTGCCTGGAGTTTATGGCCTAGCGGCGGGGCGGGGGTAAATGAGCAGTTCTTC. It is translated as CAWSLWPSGGAGVNEQFF.

This chain uses TRBV30 with TRBJ2-7; unclear D gene. Looked up from germline, CDR1 is GTSNPN and CDR2 is SVGIG (reference sequence). The CDR3 covers 13 residues. The ends were cut back, 1 base at V and 4 bases at J, with 11 bases in the middle. The CDR3 DNA reads as TGTGCCTGGAGTGCTGAAAGAAAGTACGAGCAGTACTTC. Protein sequence: CAWSAERKYEQYF.

V usage is TRBV11-2 and J usage is TRBJ1-6, with D possibly TRBD1 on 5 matching bases. Trimming left V 4 bases short and J 7 bases short, with 23 bases between. The CDR3 has 18 amino acids. CDR1 SGHAT and CDR2 FQNNGV come from the germline V gene. The CDR3 is CASSSIVPRGGKNSPLHF. CDR3 DNA: TGTGCCAGCAGCTCCATAGTGCCCCGGGGGGGTAAAAATTCACCCCTCCACTTT.

The gene calls are TRBV7-6 and TRBJ2-3, with TRBD1 matching 7 bases. Losses at the gene ends were 1 base for V and 1 base for J; bases not matched to a gene: 5. Germline V gives CDR1 SGHVS, CDR2 FNYEAQ. The CDR3 is made up of 16 amino acids. DNA of the CDR3: TGTGCCAGCAGCTTAGAGGGACAGCTTCGCACAGATACGCAGTATTTT. This sequence encodes CASSLEGQLRTDTQYF.

The chain uses TRBV6-2 or TRBV6-3 and TRBJ2-3; 8 bases match TRBD1. The CDR3 totals 13 residues. Trimming cost V 4 bases and J 7 bases; bases outside gene matches: 4. Germline CDR1 and CDR2: MNHEY and SVGEGT. In DNA form, the CDR3 reads TGTGCCAGCAGTTCCGGGACAGGTAATACGCAGTATTTT. This translates into CASSSGTGNTQYF.

This clone is a singleton in its sample. This chain's CDR3 is CATSRDQGLAGGPNEQFF. The DNA of the CDR3 is TGTGCCACCAGCAGAGATCAGGGACTAGCGGGGGGGCCAAATGAGCAGTTCTTC. This chain uses TRBV15 with TRBJ2-1, with TRBD2 identical over 16 bases. The CDR3 is 18 amino acids. With V trimmed by 0 bases and J by 7 bases, 6 bases remained unmatched. Per germline, CDR1 LNHNV and CDR2 YYDKDF (reference sequence).

The chain joins TRBV29-1 to TRBJ2-3; D ambiguous. Germline V gene lookup returns CDR1 SQVTM and CDR2 ANQGSEA. CDR3 size: 13 residues. The ends were cut back, 8 bases at V and 3 bases at J, with 15 bases in the middle. Here the CDR3 reads CSSQDVLTDTQYF. DNA of the CDR3: TGCAGCTCCCAGGACGTTTTGACAGATACGCAGTATTTT.

On this clone: The junction departs from the called germline gene at one end, perhaps through a read error. The chain employs TRBV6-5 and TRBJ2-5, with 8 bases aligning to TRBD1. Germline-derived CDR1 and CDR2 are MNHEY and SVGAGI. The CDR3 has 15 amino acids. DNA of the CDR3: TGTGCCAGCAGTAACTCAGGGGGCGAACAAGAGACCCAGTACTTC. It translates to CASSNSGGEQETQYF.

The CDR3 nucleotides are TGTGCCTGGAGTGTACTAGGACAGGCTAATTCACCCCTCCACTTT. Protein product: CAWSVLGQANSPLHF. The rearrangement uses TRBV30 and TRBJ1-6; 7 nucleotides line up with TRBD1. Germline loops: CDR1 GTSNPN, CDR2 SVGIG (reference sequence). Trimming at V came to 0 bases and at J to 6 bases, leaving 5 bases not matched to a gene. There are 15 residues in the CDR3.

This clone occurred once. The chain employs TRBV6-1 and TRBJ2-3; TRBD1 agrees at 8 bases. J gave up 2 bases and V 3 bases, and 16 bases lay outside the gene matches. This CDR3 contains 19 residues. The germline gives CDR1 MNHNS, CDR2 SASEGT. CDR3 sequence (DNA): TGTGCCAGCAGTGATACGACAGGGGCGCAGCCCCCCATCACAGATACGCAGTATTTT. It specifies CASSDTTGAQPPITDTQYF.

V usage is TRBV6-1 and J usage is TRBJ1-2; the D is unclear. This CDR3 has 13 residues. V lost 6 bases to trimming and J lost 10 bases, with 18 bases between them. Germline V gives CDR1 MNHNS, CDR2 SASEGT. Here the CDR3 reads CASRPKGGDTYTF. The CDR3 region has the DNA TGTGCCAGCAGACCCAAAGGCGGTGATACCTACACCTTC.

This chain connects TRBV6-5 to TRBJ1-3, with TRBD1 as a possible D gene (5 bases). The V and J ends lost 2 bases and 0 bases respectively, with 11 bases between them. Germline CDR1 and CDR2: MNHEY and SVGAGI. The CDR3 covers 16 residues. The CDR3 region has the DNA TGTGCCAGCAGTTACGCAGGGCTCCCCTCTGGAAACACCATATATTTT. It yields the protein CASSYAGLPSGNTIYF.

The J gene is TRBJ2-1, the V gene TRBV5-1; 10 bases match TRBD2. The trim removed 1 base at V and 2 bases at J, leaving 3 bases unmatched. CDR1 SGHRS and CDR2 YFSETQ come from the germline V gene. CDR3 length: 16 residues. Here the CDR3 reads CASSLTSGRAYNEQFF. The CDR3 region has the DNA TGCGCCAGCAGCTTGACCAGCGGGAGGGCCTACAATGAGCAGTTCTTC.

Turning to this clone: The same CDR3 is also encoded by other DNA sequences in this sample. This chain joins TRBV9 and TRBJ2-7; TRBD2 aligns across 8 bases. Germline loops: CDR1 SGDLS, CDR2 YYNGEE. V dropped 0 bases and J dropped 0; count of bases not matched to a gene: 5. This CDR3 has 16 residues. In nucleotides, the CDR3 is TGTGCCAGCAGCGTAGGTCTAGCGGGTGACTCCTACGAGCAGTACTTC. Translated, it gives CASSVGLAGDSYEQYF.

This chain links TRBV29-1 with TRBJ1-1; D not resolved. Germline lookup yields CDR1 SQVTM and CDR2 ANQGSEA. This CDR3 has 11 residues. The V gene lost 6 bases and the J gene lost 2 bases, with 7 bases spanning the gap. The CDR3 region has the DNA TGCAGCGTAGGCAGCAACACTGAAGCTTTCTTT. This encodes CSVGSNTEAFF.

CDR3 coding DNA: TGCGCCAGCAGCCCGAGCCCTAGCGGGCAAGAGACCCAGTACTTC. Translation: CASSPSPSGQETQYF. The rearrangement links TRBV5-1 to TRBJ2-5; 8 bases fit TRBD2. The trim removed 4 bases at V and 2 bases at J, leaving 7 bases unmatched. From germline, CDR1 is SGHRS and CDR2 YFSETQ. The CDR3 spans 15 residues.

The V gene is TRBV2, the J gene TRBJ1-5; D remains ambiguous. This CDR3 contains 17 residues. Trimming pared 1 base from V and 4 bases from J, leaving 17 bases between. Germline CDR1 SNHLY, CDR2 FYNNEI. The CDR3 is CASSEERRIPRNQPQHF. The CDR3 coding sequence is TGTGCCAGCAGTGAAGAGAGGCGGATCCCGAGGAATCAGCCCCAGCATTTT.

The rearrangement joins TRBV3-1 (or the pseudogene TRBV3-2) to TRBJ2-5; 8 nucleotides line up with TRBD2. Germline V gene lookup returns CDR1 LGHDT and CDR2 YNNKEL (reference sequence). After removal of 4 bases from V and 1 base from J, the junction contained 8 bases not matched to a gene. CDR3 length: 16 amino acids. CDR3 DNA sequence: TGTGCCAGCAGCCTTTCGGCGCTAGCGGGCCAAGAGACCCAGTACTTC. Protein: CASSLSALAGQETQYF.

The chain has TRBV14 and TRBJ2-1; 7 nucleotides line up with TRBD1. The germline gives CDR1 SGHDN, CDR2 FVKESK. This CDR3 is 17 amino acids long. V lost 0 bases and J lost 5; bases outside the gene matches: 10. The CDR3 is CASSQDLGWDRDNEQFF. The CDR3 DNA sequence: TGTGCCAGCAGCCAAGATTTGGGCTGGGACAGAGACAATGAGCAGTTCTTC.

The chain links TRBV5-1 to TRBJ2-7, with 9 bases fitting TRBD1. CDR1 is SGHRS, CDR2 YFSETQ, per germline. The CDR3 spans 14 residues. V gave up 0 bases and J gave up 5 bases; unmatched junction bases: 3. CDR3 residues: CASSLDRGRDEQYF. DNA for the CDR3: TGCGCCAGCAGCTTGGACAGGGGGCGCGACGAGCAGTACTTC.

The V and J genes are TRBV7-9 and TRBJ2-5; TRBD2 is a possible D gene (5 bases). The CDR3 consists of 14 residues. Germline assignment: CDR1 SEHNR and CDR2 FQNEAQ (reference sequence). Trimming took off 4 bases at V and 1 base at J, with 10 bases between the two ends. The CDR3 spells CASSSWETQETQYF. The CDR3, as DNA: TGTGCCAGCAGCTCCTGGGAGACCCAAGAGACCCAGTACTTC.

This clone has only a few counts. J is TRBJ1-1 and V is TRBV4-2; possible D gene TRBD1, 5 bases. CDR3 length equals 17 residues. V lost 0 bases to trimming and J lost 1 base, with 15 bases between them. CDR1 LGHNA and CDR2 YNFKEQ come from the germline V gene. CDR3 in DNA: TGTGCCAGCAGCCAAGATGATGGGGGAGGGCCGAACACTGAAGCTTTCTTT. It specifies CASSQDDGGGPNTEAFF.

CDR3 DNA sequence: TGTGCCAGCAGTGACCCGGTGGGTGTCTATGGCTACACCTTC. Translating it yields CASSDPVGVYGYTF. The rearrangement links TRBV6-1 to TRBJ1-2; D unresolved. The CDR3 covers 14 residues. From germline, CDR1 is MNHNS and CDR2 SASEGT. With 3 bases removed from V and 4 bases from J, the gap between germline ends came to 12 bases.

This chain connects TRBV6-5 to TRBJ2-1, with 7 nucleotides matching TRBD1. Trimming took 8 bases from V and 5 from J; bases not matched to a gene: 12. Per the germline V gene, CDR1 is MNHEY and CDR2 is SVGAGI. This CDR3 spans 15 amino acids. The CDR3 loop reads CASCLDRVGDNEQFF. The DNA of the CDR3 is TGTGCCAGCTGCCTTGACAGGGTTGGTGACAATGAGCAGTTCTTC.